This T cell receptor (beta chain) was captured by sequencing in a study of blood T cell repertoires in COVID-19 (dated by TCRdb to about 2020). Context from the whole study: Samples covering the acute and convalescent phases of COVID-19 were provided by collaborators in the United States, Italy and Spain. Where available, HLA class I and class II types were obtained from metadata supplied by the sample provider rather than from assay-based typing. The material from the prospective study consisted of cDNA or gDNA derived from T cells, B-cell-depleted T cells, or PBMCs. The sample metadata nearly always contained a de-identified subject ID, COVID-19 status, age in years and sex. A freely available public database, intended as a resource for researchers studying the immune response to SARS-CoV-2, is where the repertoires were released. Subjects who had been exposed to COVID-19, were actively infected with it, or had recovered from it provided the deeply sampled blood TCRbeta repertoires that made up the dataset. The samples were drawn from two sources: the first 160 participants of the ongoing ImmuneRACE study, and fewer than 1,500 subjects contributed by 6 global collaborators. What the authors observed across the whole study: Clinical and demographic metadata were provided uncurated, with the amount varying by source and participant.

With respect to this clone: Its specific antigen is unknown. One base away there is no much larger clone; base qualities are not given.

Collaborating institutions collected whole blood in K2EDTA tubes following their own protocols. For TCRbeta analysis, collaborator samples were shipped as frozen whole blood, as isolated PBMCs, or as DNA extracted from either sample type. The junction carries 7 bases between V and J, which are trimmed by 0 bases and 0 bases respectively. The germline V gene specifies SGHRS as CDR1 and YFSETQ as CDR2. The cysteine opens and the phenylalanine closes a CDR3 of 16 amino acids. Only CDR3 DNA is held: 48 bases, read in frame from base 1. The immunoSEQ Assay, a bias-controlled multiplex PCR, was used to amplify TCRbeta CDR3 regions from genomic DNA. As for the original processing: Within the assay, amplification of reference gene primers was used to estimate how many nucleated cells each sample contained. To quantify the absolute abundance of each unique TCRbeta CDR3 rearrangement, sequence reads were collapsed and filtered. Productive Simpson clonality was computed per sample as the square root of Simpson's diversity index over productive rearrangements. Entries here come from immuneACCESS through TCRdb and include only in-frame sequences with V and J called. Some clones fail to appear in such tables; in the studies checked, an unresolved V gene covers under half of the shortfall, and the cause of the remainder is unknown. Clonal size and the V and J genes are those of that table, whereas D and trimming came from the DNA. The sample table contains roughly 40,000 clones; only one count was recorded for over 70% of them. About 1.2% of the sample lies in the top ten.

The chain is made from TRBV5-1 and TRBJ2-6; a confident D gene designation cannot be given. This sequence was found in a woman aged 40 to 49 with acute or convalescent COVID-19. The source material was peripheral blood. The CDR3 loop reads CASSLDILSGANVLTF. The DNA reads as follows: TGCGCCAGCAGCTTGGATATCCTCTCTGGGGCCAACGTCCTGACTTTC.